This T cell receptor (beta chain) stems from a study of neurological immune-mediated disorders. This CDR3 has 15 amino acids. Germline trimming cut 0 bases from V and 4 bases from J; bases unmatched to any gene: 5. Germline lookup yields CDR1 MNHNY and CDR2 SVGAGI (reference sequence). Study-wide findings and caveats: CDR3 amino acid sequences found in expanded clones were never shared across subjects, suggesting private repertoires in all groups.

From the 5' RACE reads, TCRdb called clonotypes with MiXCR, one entry per CDR3 protein. Among 50,000 or so distinct CDR3 sequences listed, about 3% were seen once. The sample holds many counts of this clonotype. The antigen is unknown. The chain recombines TRBV6-6 with TRBJ2-5; 7 bases are a match to TRBD2. This receptor was identified in a man aged 40-49 years with multiple sclerosis. Sequencing was done on a sample of PBMCs. The CDR3 DNA follows: TGTGCCAGCAGTTACTCGACCCCGGGGGGAGAGACCCAGTACTTC. Its translation is CASSYSTPGGETQYF.